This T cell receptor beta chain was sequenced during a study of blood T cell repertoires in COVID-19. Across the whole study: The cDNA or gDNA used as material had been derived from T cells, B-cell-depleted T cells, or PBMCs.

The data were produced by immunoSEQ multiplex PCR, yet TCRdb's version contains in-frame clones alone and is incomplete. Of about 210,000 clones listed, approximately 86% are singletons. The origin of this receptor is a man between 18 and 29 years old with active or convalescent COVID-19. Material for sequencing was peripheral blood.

The CDR3 DNA reads as TGCGCCAGCAGCCCCGGACTAGCGGGAGCTTCGCAGTACTTC. Its protein product is CASSPGLAGASQYF. This chain connects TRBV5-1 to TRBJ2-7, with TRBD2 identical over 13 bases. With 4 bases clipped from V and 9 bases from J, the junction kept 7 bases outside the gene matches. CDR1 is SGHRS, CDR2 YFSETQ, per germline. The CDR3 covers 14 residues.